This record looks at one T cell receptor (beta chain) sequence and its context. The antigen is undetermined. This sample is drawn from a study of tumor-infiltrating lymphocytes in localized non-small cell lung cancer. Study-wide points: Only some patients had TCR sequencing, depending on available tissue.

The table came from immunoSEQ multiplex PCR; TCRdb's copy has only in-frame clones and leaves some out. The sample comprises more than 7,500 clones, around 72% of which are singletons, and over 12% rests with the top ten. Sequencing used lung tumor tissue. This clonotype originated in a human donor with non-small cell lung cancer.

In nucleotides, the CDR3 is TGTGCCAGCAGTGGGCGGGGAACTAATGAAAAACTGTTTTTT. It specifies CASSGRGTNEKLFF. V gene TRBV2 combines with J gene TRBJ1-4; D ambiguous. Germline CDR1 is SNHLY and CDR2 is FYNNEI. This CDR3 is built from 14 residues. V was shortened by 4 bases and J by 1 base, with 7 bases between the two germline ends.